The 18 T cell receptor beta chains presented below share a single source sample, sequenced in a study of cytomegalovirus exposure and HLA in healthy donors. The study ran its PCR with 60 Vbeta and 13 Jbeta primers. This table comes from immunoSEQ multiplex PCR, and its TCRdb copy is limited to in-frame clones, with some not included. The sample includes about 130,000 clones, around 80% of them seen just once. Sequenced material: PBMCs. These receptors all come from a boy aged 2 to 10 in good health and CMV-seronegative.

The J gene is TRBJ1-5, the V gene TRBV5-8; possibly TRBD1 for D (6 bases). Per germline, CDR1 SGHTS and CDR2 YDEGEE. The CDR3 is 15 residues long. V lost 8 bases and J lost 0, with 15 bases in between. CDR3 in amino acids: CASTEDRYSNQPQHF. CDR3 nucleotide sequence: TGTGCCAGTACAGAGGACAGATATAGCAATCAGCCCCAGCATTTT. The full variable domain, with the rest looked up from reference TRBV5-8 and TRBJ1-5, is EAGVTQSPTHLIKTRGQQATLRCSPISGHTSVYWYQQALGLGLQFLLWYDEGEERNRGNFPPRFSGRQFPNYSSELNVNALELEDSALYLCASTEDRYSNQPQHFGDGTRLSIL.

This clone was seen a single time. The J gene is TRBJ2-7, the V gene TRBV29-1; D remains ambiguous. This CDR3 comprises 13 residues. Germline-derived CDR1 and CDR2 are SQVTM and ANQGSEA. V lost 7 bases and J 0 bases, leaving 13 bases between the germline ends. Here the CDR3 DNA reads TGCAGCGCAACTACCCAGAACTCCTACGAGCAGTACTTC. This codes for CSATTQNSYEQYF.

In this sample, this clone is large. Here the CDR3 reads CASSQPLAGEVKDEQFF. CDR3 DNA sequence: TGCGCCAGCAGCCAACCATTAGCGGGAGAAGTGAAGGATGAGCAGTTCTTC. The genes are TRBV4-1 and TRBJ2-1; 9 bases line up with TRBD2. V trimming: 2 bases; J trimming: 8 bases; junction bases outside the gene matches: 13. Germline CDR1 is MGHRA and CDR2 is YSYEKL. This CDR3 has 17 residues.

The rearrangement links TRBV2 to TRBJ2-1; 10 bases fit TRBD2. Unmatched junction bases numbered 12, after V lost 6 bases and J lost 7 bases. This CDR3 spans 16 amino acids. CDR1 is SNHLY and CDR2 is FYNNEI in the germline V gene. The CDR3 reads CASRGRYSGRSNEQFF. CDR3 nucleotide sequence: TGTGCCAGCAGGGGGAGATATAGCGGGAGGTCGAATGAGCAGTTCTTC.

The genes are TRBV7-9 and TRBJ2-7, with 8 nucleotides matching TRBD2. CDR1 SEHNR and CDR2 FQNEAQ come from the germline V gene (reference sequence). CDR3 length equals 16 residues. J was trimmed by 0 bases and V by 3 bases; bases with no gene match: 7. For the CDR3, the DNA is TGTGCCAGCAGCTTCCGGGGGGGGGTCAACTCCTACGAGCAGTACTTC. It specifies CASSFRGGVNSYEQYF.

In this sample, this clone turned up a few times. The V call is TRBV4-1, the J call TRBJ2-7, with 10 bases that match TRBD2. The CDR3 covers 17 residues. The trim removed 1 base at V and 2 bases at J, leaving 8 bases unmatched. Germline CDR1 MGHRA, CDR2 YSYEKL. CDR3 protein: CASSQGGGLALAYEQYV. The CDR3 DNA is TGCGCCAGCAGCCAAGGAGGGGGACTAGCGTTAGCCTACGAGCAGTACGTC.

This clone was counted between two and nine times. This chain links TRBV6-1 with TRBJ2-2; 9 bases map to TRBD2. With V trimmed by 4 bases and J by 3 bases, 3 bases remained unmatched. CDR1 is MNHNS, CDR2 SASEGT, per germline. CDR3 length equals 15 residues. The CDR3 region is CASSASSGDTGELFF. The CDR3 DNA is TGTGCCAGCAGTGCCTCTAGCGGGGACACCGGGGAGCTGTTTTTT.

V and J are TRBV9 and TRBJ2-7; 8 nucleotides align to TRBD1. The junction had 12 bases not matched to a gene; V was cut back by 4 bases and J by 6 bases. This CDR3 comprises 15 residues. Germline assignment: CDR1 SGDLS and CDR2 YYNGEE. The CDR3 region is CASSPRTGFMGEQYF. The CDR3 DNA sequence: TGTGCCAGCAGCCCCCGGACAGGGTTTATGGGCGAGCAGTACTTC.

This clone is a singleton in its sample. The rearrangement uses TRBV4-3 and TRBJ1-2; possibly TRBD1 for D (5 bases). V gave up 0 bases and J gave up 4 bases, with 9 bases separating them. In germline, CDR1 is LGHNA, CDR2 YSLEER. The CDR3 length is 14 residues. The CDR3 spells CASSQELGVYGYTF. The DNA for the CDR3 is TGCGCCAGCAGCCAAGAGCTAGGGGTCTATGGCTACACCTTC.

The chain employs TRBV27 and TRBJ1-1; a possible D gene is TRBD1 (6 bases). This CDR3 is built from 13 residues. CDR1 and CDR2 (germline): MNHEY, SMNVEV (reference sequence). Trimming took off 4 bases at V and 11 bases at J, with 17 bases between the two ends. The CDR3 DNA reads TGTGCCAGCAGTTCTACAGGGAGGGAATTGGCTTTCTTT. Translated, it gives CASSSTGRELAFF.

The CDR3 protein is CASSVGDPTGETQYF. The CDR3 region has the DNA TGTGCCAGCAGCGTAGGGGACCCAACAGGGGAGACCCAGTACTTC. This sequence joins TRBV9 and TRBJ2-5, with D perhaps TRBD1 (6 bases). The CDR3 contains 15 residues. V dropped 0 bases and J dropped 5 bases, with 14 bases sitting between them. Germline V gene lookup returns CDR1 SGDLS and CDR2 YYNGEE.

As to this clone: The sample contains more than one DNA sequence encoding this CDR3. The rearrangement links TRBV30 to TRBJ1-5; 9 positions match TRBD1. The CDR3 runs 13 residues. The germline V gene encodes CDR1 GTSNPN and CDR2 SVGIG (reference sequence). Trimming at V came to 1 base and at J to 7 bases, leaving 2 bases not matched to a gene. The CDR3 spells CAWSGQGDQPQHF. The CDR3 bases are TGTGCCTGGAGTGGACAGGGGGACCAGCCCCAGCATTTT.

V is TRBV7-6 and J is TRBJ2-5; 7 bases match TRBD1. The CDR3 loop spans 14 amino acids. V was clipped by 6 bases and J by 2 bases; unmatched bases: 6. Germline CDR1 reads SGHVS; CDR2 reads FNYEAQ. The CDR3 is CASRAWGQQETQYF. Here the CDR3 DNA reads TGTGCCAGCAGGGCGTGGGGACAGCAAGAGACCCAGTACTTC.

The chain links TRBV6-5 to TRBJ2-7; 9 bases match TRBD1. Germline loops: CDR1 MNHEY, CDR2 SVGAGI. The CDR3 spans 15 residues. V lost 10 bases and J lost 0; bases outside the gene matches: 10. As DNA, the CDR3 is TGTGCCACCCAGACCGGGACAGGGAGCTCCTACGAGCAGTACGTC. Translated: CATQTGTGSSYEQYV.

The J gene is TRBJ2-5, the V gene TRBV21-1; whether TRBD2, the table's D call, matches the DNA was not checked. TRBV21-1 is a pseudogene. The CDR3 runs 15 residues. CDR3 in DNA: TGTGCCAGCAGCAAGGGGGGACTGGGGAGCGAGACCCAGTACTTC. Translating gives CASSKGGLGSETQYF.

The chain is built from TRBV11-2 and TRBJ1-1; D call uncertain. Germline V gene data show CDR1 as SGHAT and CDR2 as FQNNGV. Trimming stripped 5 bases from V and 7 bases from J, with 14 bases between. CDR3 size: 13 residues. The CDR3 here is CASSPDLAGEAFF. The CDR3 DNA is TGTGCCAGCAGCCCGGACTTAGCGGGTGAAGCTTTCTTT.

This chain links TRBV10-3 with TRBJ2-1, with D maybe TRBD1 (5 bases). Germline V CDR1 and CDR2: ENHRY, SYGVKD. The CDR3 covers 13 residues. V shed 9 bases and J shed 2 bases, with 11 bases lying between them. The CDR3 loop is CAIPGRTYNEQFF. The CDR3, as DNA: TGTGCCATTCCAGGGCGAACCTACAATGAGCAGTTCTTC.

V gene TRBV29-1 combines with J gene TRBJ2-2; TRBD1 might be the D (5 bases). The germline gives CDR1 SQVTM, CDR2 ANQGSEA. The CDR3 covers 13 residues. The CDR3 sequence is CSADSPNTGELFF. The CDR3 DNA sequence: TGCAGTGCCGACAGCCCGAACACCGGGGAGCTGTTTTTT.